These 13 T cell receptor beta chains were sequenced from one sample in a study of Ad26.COV2.S vaccination and SARS-CoV-2 variants. Libraries were prepared by immunoSEQ multiplex PCR; TCRdb keeps only in-frame clonotypes and omits some of them. Of about 350,000 clones listed, just over 90% are singletons. The source material was peripheral blood, sampled after recovery from COVID-19. The receptors stem from a human donor who had recovered from COVID-19.

This clone showed up just once. The rearrangement joins TRBV4-1 to TRBJ2-5; D possibly corresponds to TRBD2 (5 bases). CDR1 is MGHRA, CDR2 YSYEKL, per germline. The ends were cut back, 0 bases at V and 9 bases at J, with 26 bases in the middle. The CDR3 covers 18 residues. The CDR3 protein is CASSQDRIGNPDPLSQYF. CDR3 in DNA: TGCGCCAGCAGCCAAGATCGCATCGGGAACCCAGATCCACTATCCCAGTACTTC.

The genes are TRBV5-6 and TRBJ1-2; a possible D gene is TRBD1 (6 bases). From germline, CDR1 is SGHDT and CDR2 YYEEEE. Trimming removed 1 base from V and 4 bases from J, with 20 bases in between. CDR3 length equals 17 residues. DNA for the CDR3: TGTGCCAGCAGCTTGTATGTTCAGGGGAACTTCGTCTATGGCTACACCTTC. Residues: CASSLYVQGNFVYGYTF.

The chain recombines TRBV3-1 (or the pseudogene TRBV3-2) with TRBJ1-2; unclear D gene. CDR3 size: 15 residues. CDR1 LGHDT and CDR2 YNNKEL come from the germline V gene (reference sequence). V lost 3 bases, J lost 6 bases, and 17 bases lay in between. CDR3 sequence: CASSQYPGTTNGYTF. As DNA, the CDR3 is TGTGCCAGCAGCCAGTATCCAGGTACTACAAATGGCTACACCTTC.

J is TRBJ1-1 and V is TRBV7-2; no reliable D call. Trimming removed 6 bases from V and 0 bases from J, with 11 bases in between. The V gene's germline CDR1 is SGHTA and CDR2 FQGNSA. The CDR3 is 14 amino acids. CDR3 loop: CASRFDFMNTEAFF. CDR3 coding DNA: TGTGCCAGCAGGTTTGATTTCATGAACACTGAAGCTTTCTTT. Based on the CDR3 plus reference TRBV7-2 and TRBJ1-1, the full variable domain is GAGVSQSPSNKVTEKGKDVELRCDPISGHTALYWYRQSLGQGLEFLIYFQGNSAPDKSGLPSDRFSAERTGGSVSTLTIQRTQQEDSAVYLCASRFDFMNTEAFFGQGTRLTVV.

The rearrangement joins TRBV6-6 to TRBJ1-2; TRBD1 matches 7 bases. V shed 4 bases and J 5 bases; nucleotides not matched to a gene: 4. Germline V gene sequence: CDR1 MNHNY, CDR2 SVGAGI (reference sequence). There are 13 residues in the CDR3. The CDR3 is CASSSEQGYGYTF. The CDR3 coding sequence is TGTGCCAGCAGTTCAGAACAGGGGTATGGCTACACCTTC.

This chain connects TRBV7-9 to TRBJ2-7, with a tentative D call TRBD2 (6 bases). This CDR3 is 12 amino acids long. Germline assignment: CDR1 SEHNR and CDR2 FQNEAQ (reference sequence). V lost 5 bases, J lost 12 bases, and 17 bases lay in between. The CDR3 protein is CASSPDRGKGYF. The CDR3 DNA follows: TGTGCCAGCAGCCCAGACCGGGGGAAAGGGTACTTC.

The rearrangement joins TRBV4-2 to TRBJ1-2; 8 bases fit TRBD1. Germline assignment: CDR1 LGHNA and CDR2 YNFKEQ. J was trimmed by 3 bases and V by 4 bases; bases with no gene match: 19. This CDR3 contains 19 residues. CDR3 sequence (DNA): TGTGCCAGCAGCCGCTCGAGAGGGGCAGGGGGCCAGTCCGACTATGGCTACACCTTC. Protein product: CASSRSRGAGGQSDYGYTF.

The gene calls are TRBV5-1 and TRBJ2-2, with unresolved D. The germline V gene encodes CDR1 SGHRS and CDR2 YFSETQ. Trimming cost V 9 bases and J 1 base, with 10 bases left between them. CDR3 size: 13 residues. The CDR3 DNA reads as TGCGCCACCGGGCCGGGGAACACCGGGGAGCTGTTTTTT. Protein sequence: CATGPGNTGELFF.

This clone was seen once. The chain recombines TRBV6-5 with TRBJ2-7; no firm D call. The ends were cut back, 7 bases at V and 3 bases at J, with 16 bases in the middle. The germline gives CDR1 MNHEY, CDR2 SVGAGI. The CDR3 has 14 residues. The CDR3: CASMSTRRSYEQYF. The CDR3 nucleotides read TGTGCCAGCATGAGCACCCGACGGAGCTACGAGCAGTACTTC.

The CDR3: CASSRQGLAPDTQYF. The DNA for the CDR3 is TGTGCCAGCAGCCGACAGGGGCTAGCACCAGATACGCAGTATTTT. The rearrangement links TRBV6-5 to TRBJ2-3; TRBD1 agrees at 8 bases. J gave up 4 bases and V 6 bases, and 9 bases lay outside the gene matches. From germline, CDR1 is MNHEY and CDR2 SVGAGI. This CDR3 is 15 amino acids long.

This clone was observed once. The rearrangement uses TRBV29-1 and TRBJ1-2, with 9 nucleotides matching TRBD1. Per the germline V gene, CDR1 is SQVTM and CDR2 is ANQGSEA. This CDR3 contains 15 residues. The V gene end was trimmed by 5 bases and the J gene end by 0 bases; junction bases not matched to a gene: 7. The CDR3 loop reads CSVTGTGKPNYGYTF. CDR3 DNA: TGCAGCGTTACCGGGACAGGGAAACCTAACTATGGCTACACCTTC.

This sequence joins TRBV4-1 and TRBJ2-3; 8 nucleotides match TRBD2. V was pared by 1 base and J by 1 base, with 7 bases of the junction left unmatched. The CDR3 is made up of 17 amino acids. Germline CDR1 is MGHRA and CDR2 is YSYEKL. In DNA, the CDR3 is TGCGCCAGCAGCCAAGGAATGAGTAGCGGGGGCACAGATACGCAGTATTTT. Its translation is CASSQGMSSGGTDTQYF.

This rearrangement joins TRBV19 to TRBJ2-2, with TRBD1 matching 8 bases. Trimming at V came to 6 bases and at J to 4 bases, leaving 4 bases not matched to a gene. CDR3 size: 14 residues. Germline V gives CDR1 LNHDA, CDR2 SQIVND (reference sequence). CDR3 DNA sequence: TGTGCCAGTAGGGTAGGGACAGGCACCGGGGAGCTGTTTTTT. Amino acid sequence: CASRVGTGTGELFF.